These 5 T cell receptor beta chains were all obtained from the same sample, sequenced in a study of immune cell composition in non-small cell lung cancer. Normal lung was sampled as far from the tumour as possible, at least 3 cm. Data came from immunoSEQ multiplex PCR; TCRdb stores just in-frame clones and leaves some out. The table includes around 6,300 clones, roughly 80% detected once. The material sequenced was non-adjacent lung tissue. These TCRs come from a human donor with non-small cell lung cancer.

The CDR3 DNA reads TGTGCCAGCAGCCCACTCGGGACAGGGGTGATCACCGGGGAGCTGTTTTTT. Protein sequence: CASSPLGTGVITGELFF. The chain couples TRBV5-4 to TRBJ2-2; 10 bases are shared with TRBD1. Losses at the gene ends were 4 bases for V and 4 bases for J; bases not matched to a gene: 10. CDR3 size: 17 residues. Germline V gene sequence: CDR1 SGHNT, CDR2 YYREEE (reference sequence).

This clone was seen once. This rearrangement joins TRBV5-1 to TRBJ1-4; TRBD1 might be the D (6 bases). The CDR3 extends over 14 amino acids. Germline lookup yields CDR1 SGHRS and CDR2 YFSETQ. Trimming took off 3 bases at V and 5 bases at J, with 11 bases between the two ends. In nucleotides, the CDR3 is TGCGCCAGCAGCTCACAGGGCGTCAATGAAAAACTGTTTTTT. Translating it yields CASSSQGVNEKLFF.

J is TRBJ2-5 and V is TRBV18; TRBD1 is a possible D gene (6 bases). V was clipped by 5 bases and J by 5 bases, with 18 bases between them. The CDR3 contains 15 residues. The V gene's germline CDR1 is KGHSH and CDR2 LQKENI. CDR3: CASSANRASGETQYF. CDR3 in DNA: TGTGCCAGCTCAGCAAACAGGGCTTCGGGGGAGACCCAGTACTTC. Variable domain in full (rest from reference TRBV18 and TRBJ2-5): NAGVMQNPRHLVRRRGQEARLRCSPMKGHSHVYWYRQLPEEGLKFMVYLQKENIIDESGMPKERFSAEFPKEGPSILRIQQVVRGDSAAYFCASSANRASGETQYFGPGTRLLVL.

This chain uses TRBV28 with TRBJ2-2, with D possibly matching TRBD2 (6 bases). Trimming removed 6 bases from V and 7 bases from J, with 12 bases in between. CDR1 is MDHEN, CDR2 SYDVKM, per germline. This CDR3 contains 13 residues. CDR3 sequence: CASRRAGYGELFF. DNA for the CDR3: TGTGCCAGCAGACGAGCGGGCTACGGGGAGCTGTTTTTT.

The chain employs TRBV7-2 and TRBJ2-1; a weak D match, TRBD2 (5 bases). V shed 4 bases and J shed 0 bases, with 16 bases lying between them. Per the germline V gene, CDR1 is SGHTA and CDR2 is FQGNSA. The CDR3 is 17 amino acids. The CDR3 reads CASSSAPSGRSYNEQFF. The CDR3 region has the DNA TGTGCCAGCAGCTCCGCCCCAAGCGGACGCTCCTACAATGAGCAGTTCTTC.